The T cell receptor (beta chain) described here comes from a study of CD8+ T cells in alopecia areata. The treatment here: oral pan-JAK inhibitor, 5-10 mg twice daily. From alopecia areata patients, lesional scalp punch biopsies and peripheral blood were collected. V gave up 1 base and J gave up 2 bases, with 11 bases separating them. The CDR3 covers 15 residues. The germline V gene encodes CDR1 LGHNA and CDR2 YSLEER. Following RNA extraction, reverse transcription yielded cDNA that acted as the sequencing template. Profiling relied on immunoSEQ multiplex PCR, and the TCRdb table lists in-frame clones only, not all of them. The profile covers about 270,000 clones, with 50% to 75% appearing a single time and roughly 0.93% taken by the ten largest.

This specimen consisted of CD4+ T cells sorted from blood, obtained at roughly week 52, from a patient treated with tofacitinib. The V gene is TRBV4-3, the J gene TRBJ1-2, with D unresolved. The receptor was derived from a human donor with alopecia areata. CDR3 DNA sequence: TGCGCCAGCAGCCAAGGAACACAATCCAACTATGGCTACACCTTC. Translation: CASSQGTQSNYGYTF.